Listed here are 27 T cell receptor beta chains from one sample, sequenced in a study of T cell responses to AZD1222 COVID-19 vaccine. Sequencing used immunoSEQ multiplex PCR; TCRdb keeps in-frame clones, though not all of them. The data hold over 130,000 clones, with about 92% observed a single time. The source material was peripheral blood, sampled 28 days after the second AZD1222 dose. The receptors come from an adult who received the AZD1222 COVID-19 vaccine.

The chain couples TRBV30 to TRBJ1-2; D unclear. Germline lookup yields CDR1 GTSNPN and CDR2 SVGIG (reference sequence). The CDR3 is made up of 11 amino acids. V shed 2 bases and J shed 8 bases, with 9 bases lying between them. CDR3 in amino acids: CAWSRRLGYTF. CDR3 DNA sequence: TGTGCCTGGAGTCGGAGGCTCGGCTACACCTTC.

The rearrangement uses TRBV3-1 (or the pseudogene TRBV3-2) and TRBJ2-3; no clear D gene. CDR1 and CDR2 (germline): LGHDT, YNNKEL (reference sequence). V lost 2 bases and J lost 0, with 12 bases in between. The CDR3 runs 16 residues. CDR3 coding DNA: TGTGCCAGCAGCCAATTCGGCGGACCTAGCACAGATACGCAGTATTTT. The encoded protein is CASSQFGGPSTDTQYF.

The chain has TRBV5-4 and TRBJ1-3; tentative D call: TRBD1 (6 bases). Germline CDR1 is SGHNT and CDR2 is YYREEE (reference sequence). Trimming took off 2 bases at V and 0 bases at J, with 6 bases between the two ends. This CDR3 contains 14 residues. Written as DNA, the CDR3 is TGTGCCAGCAGCTTACAGGGCTCTGGAAACACCATATATTTT. This sequence encodes CASSLQGSGNTIYF. Using reference TRBV5-4 and TRBJ1-3 for the parts outside the CDR3, the full variable domain is ETGVTQSPTHLIKTRGQQVTLRCSSQSGHNTVSWYQQALGQGPQFIFQYYREEENGRGNFPPRFSGLQFPNYSSELNVNALELDDSALYLCASSLQGSGNTIYFGEGSWLTVV.

The rearrangement uses TRBV11-1 and TRBJ1-2; TRBD1 might be the D (6 bases). Germline V CDR1 and CDR2: SGHAT, FQDESV (reference sequence). The CDR3 runs to 14 residues. V was clipped by 6 bases and J by 4 bases, with 15 bases between them. Here the CDR3 reads CASSPRQDAYGYTF. Here the CDR3 DNA reads TGTGCCAGCAGTCCCCGACAGGACGCCTATGGCTACACCTTC. Drawing the rest from reference TRBV11-1 and TRBJ1-2, the complete variable domain is EAEVAQSPRYKITEKSQAVAFWCDPISGHATLYWYRQILGQGPELLVQFQDESVVDDSQLPKDRFSAERLKGVDSTLKIQPAELGDSAMYLCASSPRQDAYGYTFGSGTRLTVV.

The chain carries TRBV7-9 and TRBJ2-4; TRBD1 matches at 10 bases. Germline CDR1 is SEHNR and CDR2 is FQNEAQ (reference sequence). V lost 3 bases and J lost 7; bases outside the gene matches: 6. The CDR3 sequence is 15 residues long. The CDR3 DNA is TGTGCCAGCAGCTTGGGGACAGGGGTATCGAACATTCAGTACTTC. Its translation: CASSLGTGVSNIQYF.

The J gene is TRBJ1-5, the V gene TRBV5-6; 12 positions agree with TRBD1. Looked up from germline, CDR1 is SGHDT and CDR2 is YYEEEE. The CDR3 contains 18 residues. V lost 3 bases and J lost 6; bases outside the gene matches: 13. The DNA of the CDR3 is TGTGCCAGCAGCTGGATGGGACAGGGGGCTATGAAGGGTCAGCCCCAGCATTTT. Protein sequence: CASSWMGQGAMKGQPQHF.

The chain joins TRBV11-2 to TRBJ2-5; D is possibly TRBD2 (6 bases). Germline CDR1 is SGHAT and CDR2 is FQNNGV. The CDR3 runs 14 residues. Trimming took 5 bases from V and 1 from J, leaving 11 bases between them. For the CDR3, the DNA is TGTGCCAGCAGCCCGGGACTCATCCAAGAGACCCAGTACTTC. Translating gives CASSPGLIQETQYF.

The rearrangement joins TRBV6-1 to TRBJ2-7; D call uncertain. Looked up from germline, CDR1 is MNHNS and CDR2 is SASEGT. Trimming stripped 2 bases from V and 3 bases from J, with 11 bases between. The CDR3 spans 14 residues. DNA for the CDR3: TGTGCCAGCAGTGAAATCATCGGCAGCTACGAGCAGTACTTC. Its translation is CASSEIIGSYEQYF.

The chain uses TRBV28 and TRBJ1-1; D is ambiguous. CDR1 and CDR2 (germline): MDHEN, SYDVKM. V was clipped by 3 bases and J by 4 bases, with 15 bases between them. CDR3 size: 15 residues. CDR3 nucleotides: TGTGCCAGCAGTTTCGGCTCAGCCGGGCGCACTGAAGCTTTCTTT. Its translation is CASSFGSAGRTEAFF.

The V and J genes are TRBV10-3 and TRBJ1-6; 10 nucleotides align to TRBD1. This CDR3 has 15 amino acids. V lost 4 bases, J lost 8 bases, and 5 bases stayed unmatched. CDR1 ENHRY and CDR2 SYGVKD come from the germline V gene. CDR3 nucleotide sequence: TGTGCCATCAGTGCGACCGGGACAGGGGATTCACCCCTCCACTTT. It encodes CAISATGTGDSPLHF.

This clone was counted once. The rearrangement uses TRBV19 and TRBJ1-1, with D possibly TRBD1 on 6 matching bases. In germline, CDR1 is LNHDA, CDR2 SQIVND (reference sequence). Trimming stripped 7 bases from V and 11 bases from J, with 20 bases between. This CDR3 comprises 13 residues. CDR3 loop: CASTDTGMGVAFF. CDR3 nucleotides: TGTGCCAGTACCGATACAGGGATGGGGGTGGCTTTCTTT.

The gene calls are TRBV5-1 and TRBJ1-1; D unclear. Per germline, CDR1 SGHRS and CDR2 YFSETQ. The CDR3 extends over 13 amino acids. The V end was cut by 0 bases, the J end by 3 bases, with 6 bases between. The CDR3 DNA reads as TGCGCCAGCAGCTTGGCCGGAGACACTGAAGCTTTCTTT. This translates into CASSLAGDTEAFF.

CDR3 protein: CASSYRGLDTEAFF. The CDR3 region has the DNA TGTGCCAGCAGTTACAGGGGGCTGGACACTGAAGCTTTCTTT. The rearrangement links TRBV6-2 or TRBV6-3 to TRBJ1-1; 7 positions match TRBD1. The J segment lost 3 bases and the V segment lost 2 bases, leaving 3 bases of the junction unmatched. Germline CDR1 reads MNHEY; CDR2 reads SVGEGT. This CDR3 has 14 amino acids.

Details on this clone: Compared with germline, one end of the junction differs, possibly owing to a read error. The CDR3 DNA reads TGTGCCAGTAGCGGGAGACGCACAGATACGCAGTATTTT. Its protein product is CASSGRRTDTQYF. This sequence joins TRBV9 and TRBJ2-3, with TRBD2 matching over 9 bases. CDR3 length equals 13 residues. CDR1 and CDR2 from the germline V gene are SGDLS and YYNGEE.

V is TRBV6-1 and J is TRBJ2-7, with 7 bases lining up with TRBD1. J lost 5 bases, V lost 6 bases, and 10 bases had no gene match. Germline assignment: CDR1 MNHNS and CDR2 SASEGT. The CDR3 is 14 residues long. The CDR3 reads CASRKLTGVNEQYF. The CDR3 DNA is TGTGCCAGCAGGAAACTTACAGGGGTCAACGAGCAGTACTTC.

This clone was picked up one time. The J gene is TRBJ2-7, the V gene TRBV7-2; the match to TRBD1 covers 8 bases. The CDR3 consists of 15 residues. Unmatched junction bases numbered 15, after V lost 5 bases and J lost 9 bases. Germline V CDR1 and CDR2: SGHTA, FQGNSA. CDR3 DNA: TGTGCCAGCAGCCACCCGGACATCCGAGACAGGGGGCAGTACTTC. This gives the protein CASSHPDIRDRGQYF.

This clone appeared a single time. The chain is built from TRBV4-3 and TRBJ2-1, with unresolved D. This CDR3 spans 15 amino acids. Trimming removed 0 bases at V and 9 bases at J, with 15 bases between. Germline lookup yields CDR1 LGHNA and CDR2 YSLEER. In nucleotides, the CDR3 is TGCGCCAGCAGCCAAGAGATAGGCAGGTTTGGTGAGCAGTTCTTC. Protein product: CASSQEIGRFGEQFF.

V and J are TRBV14 and TRBJ2-3; D remains ambiguous. The CDR3 is 15 amino acids. Trimming pared 0 bases from V and 1 base from J, leaving 8 bases between. Germline CDR1 SGHDN, CDR2 FVKESK. DNA for the CDR3: TGTGCCAGCAGCCAAGAGAACACCGGCACAGATACGCAGTATTTT. This encodes CASSQENTGTDTQYF.

This clone was seen once. This chain uses TRBV5-1 with TRBJ1-2, with D hard to call. The ends were cut back, 1 base at V and 2 bases at J, with 9 bases in the middle. Germline V gene data show CDR1 as SGHRS and CDR2 as YFSETQ. This CDR3 is built from 14 residues. The CDR3 DNA reads TGCGCCAGCAGCTTGTCTCAACCCAACTATGGCTACACCTTC. Its protein is CASSLSQPNYGYTF. Complete variable domain (other parts from reference TRBV5-1 and TRBJ1-2): KAGVTQTPRYLIKTRGQQVTLSCSPISGHRSVSWYQQTPGQGLQFLFEYFSETQRNKGNFPGRFSGRQFSNSRSEMNVSTLELGDSALYLCASSLSQPNYGYTFGSGTRLTVV.

The chain is built from TRBV6-2 or TRBV6-3 and TRBJ1-2, with D hard to call. The CDR3 length is 15 residues. The V gene's germline CDR1 is MNHEY and CDR2 SVGEGT. With 0 bases removed from V and 3 bases from J, the gap between germline ends came to 11 bases. The CDR3 DNA reads TGTGCCAGCAGTTACTCGTTGTTAACCCACTATGGCTACACCTTC. Amino acids: CASSYSLLTHYGYTF.

The V gene is TRBV5-1, the J gene TRBJ2-2; D gene uncertain. CDR3 size: 11 residues. The germline CDR1 and CDR2 sequences are SGHRS and YFSETQ. Trimming left V 5 bases short and J 1 base short, with 0 bases between. CDR3 residues: CASRNTGELFF. The DNA of the CDR3 is TGCGCCAGCAGGAACACCGGGGAGCTGTTTTTT.

This rearrangement joins TRBV24-1 to TRBJ2-3; the D gene is possibly TRBD2 (6 bases). V lost 5 bases and J 4 bases, leaving 27 bases between the germline ends. The CDR3 sequence is 19 residues long. Germline-derived CDR1 and CDR2 are KGHDR and SFDVKD. The CDR3: CATSGRDGGLKWHADTQYF. CDR3 nucleotides: TGTGCCACCAGTGGCCGGGACGGAGGGCTCAAATGGCATGCAGATACGCAGTATTTT.

This clone appeared a single time. The chain recombines TRBV19 with TRBJ1-4, with D perhaps matching TRBD1 (6 bases). Germline V gene lookup returns CDR1 LNHDA and CDR2 SQIVND (reference sequence). With 4 bases removed from V and 4 bases from J, the gap between germline ends came to 13 bases. This CDR3 is built from 15 residues. CDR3 amino acids: CASSTGAVGNEKLFF. CDR3 DNA: TGTGCCAGTAGTACGGGGGCGGTTGGTAATGAAAAACTGTTTTTT.

The chain recombines TRBV27 with TRBJ2-2; no clear D gene. Germline V gene sequence: CDR1 MNHEY, CDR2 SMNVEV (reference sequence). This CDR3 comprises 14 residues. Deletions cut 5 bases from V and 2 bases from J, with 9 bases between. The CDR3 nucleotides read TGTGCCAGCAGTAAGGACCCTAACACCGGGGAGCTGTTTTTT. It translates to CASSKDPNTGELFF.

The rearrangement uses TRBV6-5 and TRBJ2-1, with 11 bases that match TRBD2. Germline loops: CDR1 MNHEY, CDR2 SVGAGI. This CDR3 comprises 14 residues. With 7 bases clipped from V and 10 bases from J, the junction kept 9 bases outside the gene matches. The CDR3 nucleotides are TGTGCCAGCACGGCTAGCGGGGGGTCTGGGGAGCAGTTCTTC. Its protein is CASTASGGSGEQFF.

V and J are TRBV27 and TRBJ1-5; 10 bases map to TRBD1. After removal of 5 bases from V and 6 bases from J, the junction contained 7 bases not matched to a gene. Germline lookup yields CDR1 MNHEY and CDR2 SMNVEV (reference sequence). CDR3 length equals 15 residues. The CDR3 nucleotides are TGTGCCAGCAGTCCGAGGGACAGGGGCGTTCAGCCCCAGCATTTT. It encodes CASSPRDRGVQPQHF.

The J gene is TRBJ1-2, the V gene TRBV6-5; D call uncertain. The germline V gene has CDR1 MNHEY and CDR2 SVGAGI. The V gene lost 7 bases and the J gene lost 7 bases, with 19 bases spanning the gap. The CDR3 is 14 residues long. Here the CDR3 reads CASTSDTGYSGYTF. The CDR3 DNA reads TGTGCCAGCACCAGTGACACCGGTTATAGTGGCTACACCTTC.